The present T cell receptor (beta chain) was sequenced within a study of OX40 agonist ivuxolimab in advanced cancers. Overall study context: Age averaged around 60 years (range about 20 to 80), and 70% to 85% were male.

With V trimmed by 3 bases and J by 2 bases, 3 bases remained unmatched. This CDR3 has 15 residues. Germline V gene data show CDR1 as MDHEN and CDR2 as SYDVKM. Some clones are missing from TCRdb's copy, which holds only in-frame ones; the method was immunoSEQ multiplex PCR. The table records more than 50,000 clones, 85% to 90% of them present only once. As regards this clone: What it binds is not known.

Study outcomes and limitations: A proportion of nonresponders additionally exhibited low normalized T-cell clonal expansion. Within 6 weeks, CD4+ and CD8+ blood T cells expanded clonally at 0.1 to 3.0 mg/kg.

The chain recombines TRBV28 with TRBJ2-1; 8 bases agree with TRBD2. The sequence was obtained from an adult with an advanced solid tumor such as melanoma, head and neck, liver or kidney cancer. Sequenced material: CD4+ or CD8+ T cells sorted from blood, taken in a trial of the OX40 agonist ivuxolimab. CDR3: CASSLVAGPYNEQFF. CDR3 coding DNA: TGTGCCAGCAGTTTGGTAGCGGGACCCTACAATGAGCAGTTCTTC.